This T cell receptor (beta chain) came from a study of CD4 and CD8 cells across lung adenocarcinoma regions. From the PCR reads, TCRdb called clonotypes with MiXCR, one entry per CDR3 protein. The data hold about 12,000 distinct CDR3 sequences, with 47% observed a single time. In this sample, this clonotype turned up a few times. Donors had localized lung adenocarcinoma, a non-small cell lung cancer. The source material was CD8+ T cells from the margin of a lung tumor. This TCR came from a male donor with lung adenocarcinoma. The CD4 and CD8 labels of this study may be unreliable.

CDR3 sequence: CASSERWGEQFF. In DNA form, the CDR3 reads TGTGCCAGCAGTGAAAGGTGGGGTGAGCAGTTCTTC. V usage is TRBV6-1 and J usage is TRBJ2-1; no clear D gene. The germline gives CDR1 MNHNS, CDR2 SASEGT. CDR3 length equals 12 residues. V was clipped by 2 bases and J by 9 bases, with 8 bases between them.